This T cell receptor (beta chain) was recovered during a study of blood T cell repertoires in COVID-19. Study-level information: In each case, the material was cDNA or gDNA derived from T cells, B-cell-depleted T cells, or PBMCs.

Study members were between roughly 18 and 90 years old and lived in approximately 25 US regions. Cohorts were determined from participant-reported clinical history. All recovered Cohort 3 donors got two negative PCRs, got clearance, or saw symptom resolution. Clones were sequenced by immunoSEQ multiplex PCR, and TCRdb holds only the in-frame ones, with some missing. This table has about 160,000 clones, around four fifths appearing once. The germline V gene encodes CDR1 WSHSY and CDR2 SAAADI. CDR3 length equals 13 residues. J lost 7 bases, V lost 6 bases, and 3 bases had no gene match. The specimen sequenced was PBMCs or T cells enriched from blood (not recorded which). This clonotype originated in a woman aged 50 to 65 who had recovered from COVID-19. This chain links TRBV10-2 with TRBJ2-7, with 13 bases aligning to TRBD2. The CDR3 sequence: CASRLAGGEEQYV. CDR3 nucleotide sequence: TGCGCCAGCAGACTAGCGGGAGGGGAAGAGCAGTACGTC.